The T cell receptor (beta chain) described here comes from a study of neurological immune-mediated disorders (dated by TCRdb to the late 2010s). Regarding the research as a whole: Among the approximately 35 multiple sclerosis patients, relapsing-remitting MS accounted for approximately 31 and secondary progressive MS accounted for 3. Of the 68 subjects in the cohort, about 14 were HAM/TSP patients, about 34 were multiple sclerosis patients, and approximately 20 were healthy controls. Alongside PBMC samples, the set of more than 85 TCR-beta libraries contained longitudinal samples, technical triplicates, and paired CD4+ and CD8+ T-cell subsets that had been sorted. Using UMI-based sequencing, the study compared peripheral blood TCR-beta repertoires from patients with HTLV-I-associated myelopathy (HAM/TSP), patients with multiple sclerosis, and healthy controls.

cDNA was synthesized by template-switch 5'RACE using a primer carrying a 10-nucleotide random unique molecular identifier by which each TCR transcript was tagged. Over 190 million TCR-beta sequences, covering 15-18 subjects, were produced in each sequencing run. Total RNA was extracted with the RNeasy kit. Using the KAPA Real-time Library Amplification kit, TCR-beta VDJ regions were amplified with primers for the TCR constant region and the 5'RACE anchor. Sample indexes and Illumina adaptors were added in a first PCR, and a second PCR then increased library yield. The roughly 650 bp TCR product was size-selected on a 2% E-gel SizeSelection system after Ampure bead purification. Library quality was checked on a Bioanalyzer, concentration was measured with Qubit, and libraries were quantified with the Kapa Library Quantification kit before pooling. An Illumina HiSeq 2500 was used to sequence the libraries paired-end at 2 x 150 bp. To increase sequence diversity, roughly 24-32% phiX was spiked into each library pool. In the paper's pipeline: The quality-filtered reads were processed with the UMI-based MiGEC pipeline, whose error correction step removed more than 80% of the raw TCR sequences. IMGT germline references were used for aligning VDJ genes, and each clonotype was defined as a unique CDR3 amino acid sequence together with its V-J genes. VDJtools evaluated clonal expansion, Shannon diversity and CDR3 relatedness (CalcPairwiseDistances, ClusterSamples); CLCbio workbench built phylogenetic trees. Using coefficient-of-variation modelling across technical triplicates, the study counted a clone as expanded if it had at least 8 unique UMIs. Starting from the raw public reads, TCRdb applied fastp trimming at Q25, assembled clones with MiXCR and retained in-frame beta chains. Identical CDR3 protein sequences are pooled into one entry, listed with their most common genes and DNA. The V and J calls here are based on TCRdb, not the publication. Recorded for this sample are roughly 74,000 distinct CDR3 sequences; around 5% of them occurred a single time. The top ten constitute approximately 7.4% of the sample.

Points the paper makes about the study in general: The highest TCR clonal expansion was observed in HAM/TSP patients, whereas the lowest was observed in MS patients, even when compared with healthy controls. No association of the MS cluster with clinical or MRI features was observed, and the need for larger cohorts was stated by the authors. Expanded clones from different subjects shared no identical CDR3 amino acid sequences, which suggests that TCR-beta repertoires were private in all groups. Phylogenetic analysis grouped repertoires from 18 of 34 MS patients into a cluster of related CDR3 sequences, suggesting a possible repertoire-level signature.

Libraries from unsorted PBMCs were made from 2 million PBMCs kept in RNAlater at -80 degrees C until RNA extraction. The multiple sclerosis patients were enrolled in a US clinical protocol that evaluated disease progression with magnetic resonance imaging. Peripheral blood underwent Ficoll-Hypaque density gradient centrifugation to isolate PBMCs, which were then cryopreserved in liquid nitrogen. Looking up the germline V gene yields CDR1 SGHDT and CDR2 YYEEEE. The CDR3, cysteine through phenylalanine, is 16 amino acids long. Solely the CDR3 DNA is kept, with 48 bases framed from the first base. The trim is 1 base for V and 7 bases for J, with a gap of 17 bases between the germline ends. The count of this clonotype is one. Its specific antigen is unknown. No base qualities exist here, and no much larger clone lies one base off it. A single read is weak support.

The TCR was taken from a man between 18 and 29 years old with multiple sclerosis. What was sequenced was PBMCs. The chain is assembled from TRBV5-6 and TRBJ2-2, with the D gene tentatively TRBD1 or TRBD2, based on 5 matching bases in each. For the CDR3, the sequence is CASSLWSGRENGELFF. The DNA sequence follows: TGTGCCAGCAGCTTGTGGTCGGGCAGGGAGAACGGGGAGCTGTTTTTT.